The clone carrying this TCR beta chain was seen a handful of times. Its target is not known. The CDR3 is made up of 13 amino acids. Trimming stripped 4 bases from V and 2 bases from J, with 6 bases between. Germline assignment: CDR1 MNHEY and CDR2 SMNVEV (reference sequence). Documented treatment: approximately nine-day PBMC culture with coronavirus spike peptide pools or control peptides (ViraFEST assay). The source of the sample is a study of vaccination and CD4 T cells after COVID-19. Study findings and constraints: A comparatively limited set of convalescent patients was examined, with no early post-infection timepoints. It was observed that, in convalescent patients, a median 86.3% of reactive clones arose only post-vaccination.

Cultured CD4+ T cells had their DNA profiled by the Oncomine TCR Beta short-read assay. The template was genomic DNA from cultured CD4+ T cells. Via MiXCR, TCRdb re-called the PCR reads, giving one row per CDR3 protein. The data show more than 13,000 distinct CDR3 sequences, about two fifths seen once. The sequence derives from a human donor who had recovered from COVID-19. V gene TRBV27 combines with J gene TRBJ2-1; D is unresolved. Sequencing was done on a sample of CD4+ T cells from blood, cultured in vitro. The CDR3 DNA is TGTGCCAGCAGTTATGCCCCCTACAATGAGCAGTTCTTC. It translates to CASSYAPYNEQFF.